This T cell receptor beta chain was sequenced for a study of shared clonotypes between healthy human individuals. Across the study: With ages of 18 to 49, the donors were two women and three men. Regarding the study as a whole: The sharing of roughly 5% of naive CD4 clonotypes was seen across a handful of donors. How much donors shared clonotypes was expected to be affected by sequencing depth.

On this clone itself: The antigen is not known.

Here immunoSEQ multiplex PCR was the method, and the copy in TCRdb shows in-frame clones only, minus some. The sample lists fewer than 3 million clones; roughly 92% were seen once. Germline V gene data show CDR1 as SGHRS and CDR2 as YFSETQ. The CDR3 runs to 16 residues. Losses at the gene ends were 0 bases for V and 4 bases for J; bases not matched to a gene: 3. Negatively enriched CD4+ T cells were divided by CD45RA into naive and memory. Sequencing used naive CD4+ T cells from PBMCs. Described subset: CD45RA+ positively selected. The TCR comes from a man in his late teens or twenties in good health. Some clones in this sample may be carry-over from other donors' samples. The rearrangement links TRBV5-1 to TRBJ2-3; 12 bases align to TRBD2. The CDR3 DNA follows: TGCGCCAGCAGCTTGGGACTAGCGGGAGATTCAGATACGCAGTATTTT. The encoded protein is CASSLGLAGDSDTQYF.